This T cell receptor beta chain was sequenced in a study of T cell repertoires in cytomegalovirus infection. Across the whole study: CMV infection together with matching HLA type was indicated by public TCR beta signatures. Findings and limits, study-wide: Cumulative frequency (of public TCR beta family members) identified carriers of CMV plus the relevant HLA.

Germline values: CDR1 LNHDA, CDR2 SQIVND (reference sequence). V was cut by 6 bases and J by 5 bases, with 7 bases left in between. CDR3 length equals 11 residues. TCRdb recomputed calls from the reads with MiXCR, one row per CDR3 protein. The sample shows some 920,000 distinct CDR3 sequences, 30% to 40% of them seen only once. This clonotype has just a few counts. Its antigen remains unknown. The clonotype comes from a human donor in good health (CMV status not recorded). Some clones in this sample may be carry-over from other donors' samples. This sequence joins TRBV19 and TRBJ1-1; D remains ambiguous. The source material was cultured CD8+ T cells from PBMCs, sampled from culture after CMV antigen stimulation. CDR3 nucleotide sequence: TGTGCCAGTAGGACGACAACTGAAGCTTTCTTT. Translation: CASRTTTEAFF.